The 31 T cell receptor beta chains presented below share a single source sample, sequenced in a study of molecular identifiers for immune sequencing clone quantification. TCRdb passed the PCR reads through MiXCR, listing each CDR3 protein once. Of hundreds of thousands of distinct CDR3 sequences listed, about 22% were seen once; the top ten hold 0.75% to 0.85%. Sequencing was carried out using naive CD8+ T cells from blood, with Jurkat cell RNA spiked in. The sample's subset: FACS-sorted CD8+CD4-CCR7+CD45RA+ naive T cells. These receptors originate from a human donor in good health. Some libraries in this study had Jurkat cell RNA spiked in.

This clonotype was recorded at least ten times. The chain joins TRBV20-1 to TRBJ2-2, with D hard to call. CDR1 is DFQATT and CDR2 is SNEGSKA in the germline V gene (reference sequence). Trimming shortened V by 1 base and J by 3 bases, and 9 bases separated the two germline ends. CDR3 length equals 14 residues. Written as DNA, the CDR3 is TGCAGTGCTAGAGCTGAGCCCCACACCGGGGAGCTGTTTTTT. It encodes CSARAEPHTGELFF.

Ten or more counts support this clonotype. The DNA for the CDR3 is TGCGCCAGCAGCCAAGATTTCTCTTTCAGGCTCCTCCACTTT. The encoded protein is CASSQDFSFRLLHF. The rearrangement joins TRBV4-3 to TRBJ1-6; D ambiguous. The germline gives CDR1 LGHNA, CDR2 YSLEER. Deletions cut 0 bases from V and 15 bases from J, with 15 bases between. This CDR3 is built from 14 residues.

This clonotype was observed many times. The genes are TRBV20-1 and TRBJ2-3; 8 bases are shared with TRBD2. This CDR3 is built from 16 residues. J lost 4 bases, V lost 0 bases, and 9 bases had no gene match. Per germline, CDR1 DFQATT and CDR2 SNEGSKA (reference sequence). The DNA of the CDR3 is TGCAGTGCTAGAGATCTCCGGACTAGCTCCTCAGATACGCAGTATTTT. It specifies CSARDLRTSSSDTQYF.

In this sample, this clonotype turned up many times. This chain links TRBV12-3 or TRBV12-4 with TRBJ2-1; 9 positions agree with TRBD1. V was pared by 6 bases and J by 10 bases, with 10 bases of the junction left unmatched. CDR3 length equals 14 residues. Here the CDR3 DNA reads TGTGCCAGCAGCATACAGGGGGCGGTCCAAGAGCAGTTCTTC. This gives the protein CASSIQGAVQEQFF.

This clonotype was found a few times. The gene calls are TRBV4-1 and TRBJ2-7; 10 bases fit TRBD2. The CDR3 covers 16 residues. Trimming cost V 3 bases and J 2 bases; bases outside gene matches: 7. Germline CDR1 reads MGHRA; CDR2 reads YSYEKL. This CDR3 reads CASSQSTSGATYEQYF. In DNA, the CDR3 is TGCGCCAGCAGCCAGTCCACTAGCGGGGCTACCTACGAGCAGTACTTC.

In this sample, this clonotype turned up a few times. The chain is built from TRBV20-1 and TRBJ1-3, with no clear D. The CDR3 loop spans 14 amino acids. Trimming pared 0 bases from V and 0 bases from J, leaving 6 bases between. CDR1 is DFQATT and CDR2 is SNEGSKA in the germline V gene (reference sequence). The DNA for the CDR3 is TGCAGTGCTAGAGAAAAAGTCTCTGGAAACACCATATATTTT. It specifies CSAREKVSGNTIYF.

The table lists this clonotype with a count of one. Sequence at one end of the junction differs from germline and may be a read error. The chain combines TRBV27 with TRBJ2-7, with D perhaps TRBD1 (5 bases). Germline CDR1 MNHEY, CDR2 SMNVEV (reference sequence). The CDR3 has 15 residues. CDR3 DNA: TGTGTCAGCAGTTTACAGGCAGGACCTCTGAACGAGCAGTACTTC. It encodes CVSSLQAGPLNEQYF.

This clonotype was recorded many times. CDR3: CASSLAQVSGANVLTF. For the CDR3, the DNA is TGTGCCAGCAGCTTAGCACAGGTCTCTGGGGCCAACGTCCTGACTTTC. The chain combines TRBV7-8 with TRBJ2-6; TRBD1 is a possible D gene (5 bases). The CDR3 runs to 16 residues. Germline V lookup: CDR1 SGHVS, CDR2 FQNEAQ. Between the trimmed V and J ends, which lost 0 bases and 0 bases, there was a span of 6 bases.

This clonotype showed up many times. A junction boundary mismatches the germline segment, possibly from a read error. The V call is TRBV28, the J call TRBJ2-2; 7 nucleotides agree with TRBD1. The CDR3 length is 14 residues. The germline gives CDR1 MDHEN, CDR2 SYDVKM. CDR3 DNA: TGTGCCAGCAGTTTGACAGGGAACCCCGGGGAGCTGTTTTTT. Translation gives CASSLTGNPGELFF.

This clonotype was seen repeatedly, ten times or more. V is TRBV4-3 and J is TRBJ2-7; TRBD1 matches 9 bases. The CDR3 sequence is 16 residues long. V was clipped by 0 bases and J by 4 bases; unmatched bases: 7. From germline, CDR1 is LGHNA and CDR2 YSLEER. The CDR3 loop reads CASSQEGGTGKYEQYF. DNA for the CDR3: TGCGCCAGCAGCCAAGAAGGAGGGACAGGGAAATACGAGCAGTACTTC.

This clonotype has ten or more counts. The chain is built from TRBV19 and TRBJ2-7; 8 nucleotides match TRBD2. This CDR3 has 14 residues. The V segment lost 5 bases and the J segment 1 base; nucleotides outside the gene matches: 4. Germline lookup yields CDR1 LNHDA and CDR2 SQIVND (reference sequence). The CDR3 DNA is TGTGCCAGTAGTGTGTTAGCGGGGTCCTACGAGCAGTACTTC. Translation: CASSVLAGSYEQYF.

This clonotype was seen ten or more times. The chain joins TRBV4-3 to TRBJ2-7; the D gene is possibly TRBD1 (5 bases). The CDR3 length is 15 residues. V lost 0 bases and J 3 bases, leaving 12 bases between the germline ends. Germline V gene lookup returns CDR1 LGHNA and CDR2 YSLEER. The CDR3 region is CASSQDRRGSYEQYF. The CDR3 coding sequence is TGCGCCAGCAGCCAAGACAGAAGGGGTAGCTACGAGCAGTACTTC.

The sample holds a few counts of this clonotype. The chain recombines TRBV30 with TRBJ2-7, with D unclear. With 0 bases removed from V and 0 bases from J, the gap between germline ends came to 15 bases. CDR3 length: 16 amino acids. Looked up from germline, CDR1 is GTSNPN and CDR2 is SVGIG (reference sequence). This CDR3 is CAWSVPGRQYSYEQYF. The CDR3 DNA is TGTGCCTGGAGTGTACCAGGCAGACAATACTCCTACGAGCAGTACTTC.

The V gene is TRBV20-1, the J gene TRBJ2-3, with 13 bases matching TRBD2. This CDR3 comprises 17 residues. Germline assignment: CDR1 DFQATT and CDR2 SNEGSKA (reference sequence). V gave up 0 bases and J gave up 2 bases; unmatched junction bases: 5. Here the CDR3 reads CSARDLGLAGLTDTQYF. The CDR3 nucleotides are TGCAGTGCTAGAGATTTGGGACTAGCGGGGCTCACAGATACGCAGTATTTT.

This clonotype came up many times. The gene calls are TRBV6-5 and TRBJ2-5, with 9 bases lining up with TRBD2. V lost 4 bases to trimming and J lost 1 base; unmatched junction nucleotides: 7. CDR3 length equals 16 residues. From germline, CDR1 is MNHEY and CDR2 SVGAGI. In DNA form, the CDR3 reads TGTGCCAGCAGTTCGGATAGCGGGGGCCCCCAAGAGACCCAGTACTTC. Residues: CASSSDSGGPQETQYF.

The table lists this clonotype with many counts. The chain combines TRBV10-3 with TRBJ1-1; no definite D call. Germline V gene sequence: CDR1 ENHRY, CDR2 SYGVKD. This CDR3 region has 13 residues. The V and J ends lost 1 base and 1 base respectively, with 4 bases between them. The CDR3 is CAISELRNTEAFF. The CDR3 DNA reads as TGTGCCATCAGTGAGTTGAGGAACACTGAAGCTTTCTTT.

This clonotype was seen many times. The rearrangement joins TRBV9 to TRBJ1-1; possible D gene TRBD1, 5 bases. V was clipped by 0 bases and J by 5 bases, with 14 bases between them. Germline V gene data show CDR1 as SGDLS and CDR2 as YYNGEE. The CDR3 contains 15 residues. The CDR3 reads CASSVGRDGWTEAFF. CDR3 nucleotides: TGTGCCAGCAGCGTAGGCAGGGATGGATGGACTGAAGCTTTCTTT.

This clonotype was seen more than once but under ten times. The V call is TRBV5-6, the J call TRBJ2-7; TRBD1 matches 7 bases. The CDR3 runs to 13 residues. Trimming at V came to 4 bases and at J to 3 bases, leaving 4 bases not matched to a gene. The V gene's germline CDR1 is SGHDT and CDR2 YYEEEE. The CDR3 DNA follows: TGTGCCAGCAGCACGGGACAGTTCTACGAGCAGTACTTC. Its translation: CASSTGQFYEQYF.

The chain has TRBV19 and TRBJ2-3, with 7 bases aligning to TRBD1. The germline V gene has CDR1 LNHDA and CDR2 SQIVND (reference sequence). CDR3 size: 17 residues. V lost 0 bases and J lost 4; bases outside the gene matches: 10. CDR3 protein: CASSIDLGTDDADTQYF. For the CDR3, the DNA is TGTGCCAGTAGTATAGATTTGGGGACAGATGACGCAGATACGCAGTATTTT.

As regards this clonotype: Just one base apart from a much larger clone, this may be a read error. The CDR3 sequence is CASSPWTGEGNPGELFF. The DNA of the CDR3 is TGTGCCAGCTCGCCTTGGACAGGGGAAGGGAACCCCGGGGAGCTGTTTTTT. V and J are TRBV6-4 and TRBJ2-2, with 9 bases lining up with TRBD1. Germline CDR1 MRHNA, CDR2 SNTAGT. This CDR3 spans 17 amino acids.

This clonotype has just one count. One end of the junction is discordant with germline, which a read error may explain. The chain recombines TRBV2 with TRBJ1-5, with D possibly matching TRBD1 (6 bases). CDR3 length: 15 amino acids. The germline CDR1 and CDR2 sequences are SNHLY and FYNNEI. The CDR3 coding sequence is TGTGCCAGCAGTGGGTCAGGGGTTAGCGATCAGCCCCAGCATTTT. Translation: CASSGSGVSDQPQHF.

This clonotype was seen many times. This chain joins TRBV13 and TRBJ1-1; D unresolved. V lost 5 bases and J lost 6, with 13 bases in between. This CDR3 has 13 amino acids. Germline V gene lookup returns CDR1 PRHDT and CDR2 FYEKMQ (reference sequence). The CDR3 here is CASSPPRSPEAFF. CDR3 in DNA: TGTGCCAGCAGCCCTCCCCGTTCCCCTGAAGCTTTCTTT.

This clonotype came up once. A single base separates this from a much larger clone, so it may be a read error. The missing conserved phenylalanine or tryptophan at the end of this CDR3 makes a read error likely. This rearrangement joins TRBV9 to TRBJ2-1, with D perhaps TRBD2 (6 bases). Germline CDR1 reads SGDLS; CDR2 reads YYNGEE. This CDR3 region has 16 residues. V lost 3 bases to trimming and J lost 0 bases, with 13 bases between them. The CDR3: CASSATGTLSYNEQFS. The CDR3 DNA reads as TGTGCCAGCAGCGCTACCGGGACTCTCTCCTACAATGAGCAGTTCTCC.

This clonotype showed up many times. This chain uses TRBV20-1 with TRBJ2-2; 15 bases are a match to TRBD2. Germline CDR1 DFQATT, CDR2 SNEGSKA (reference sequence). Trimming cost V 5 bases and J 0 bases; bases outside gene matches: 4. The CDR3 totals 17 residues. In nucleotides, the CDR3 is TGCAGTGCTCCCGGACTAGCGGGAGGGACGAACACCGGGGAGCTGTTTTTT. Amino acid sequence: CSAPGLAGGTNTGELFF.

Turning to this clonotype: A much larger clone differs by one base, so this may be a read error. The J gene is TRBJ2-3, the V gene TRBV9; 7 bases are shared with TRBD2. Germline V CDR1 and CDR2: SGDLS, YYNGEE. This CDR3 region has 16 residues. J gave up 10 bases and V 0 bases, and 14 bases lay outside the gene matches. Written as DNA, the CDR3 is TGTGCCAGCAGCGTAGACTCTGGTAGCGGGCTGGATGCGCAGTATTTT. This gives the protein CASSVDSGSGLDAQYF. The whole variable domain, remainder taken from reference TRBV9 and TRBJ2-3, is DSGVTQTPKHLITATGQRVTLRCSPRSGDLSVYWYQQSLDQGLQFLIQYYNGEERAKGNILERFSAQQFPDLHSELNLSSLELGDSALYFCASSVDSGSGLDAQYFGPGTRLTVL.

This clonotype was recorded many times. CDR3 protein: CASSGPVWYEQYF. The CDR3 region has the DNA TGTGCCAGCAGTGGCCCGGTTTGGTACGAGCAGTACTTC. The rearrangement uses TRBV7-9 and TRBJ2-7; D call uncertain. CDR1 is SEHNR and CDR2 is FQNEAQ in the germline V gene (reference sequence). This CDR3 contains 13 residues. Trimming took off 6 bases at V and 4 bases at J, with 13 bases between the two ends.

This clonotype was observed at least ten times. The genes are TRBV20-1 and TRBJ2-7; TRBD2 aligns across 11 bases. V shed 0 bases, J shed 3 bases, and the junction held 4 bases outside the gene matches. The CDR3 runs 15 residues. Germline-derived CDR1 and CDR2 are DFQATT and SNEGSKA (reference sequence). The DNA of the CDR3 is TGCAGTGCTAGAGAGCGGACTAGCGGGCTCTACGAGCAGTACTTC. This encodes CSARERTSGLYEQYF.

This clonotype was seen at least ten times. This rearrangement joins TRBV5-1 to TRBJ1-1; TRBD1 is a possible D gene (5 bases). Trimming removed 0 bases from V and 0 bases from J, with 12 bases in between. Germline V lookup: CDR1 SGHRS, CDR2 YFSETQ. The CDR3 has 16 residues. The CDR3 DNA reads TGCGCCAGCAGCTTGGGACAGACCATGATGAACACTGAAGCTTTCTTT. Residues: CASSLGQTMMNTEAFF.

For the CDR3, the DNA is TGCAGCGTTGATGTCCCCCAAGAGACCCAGTACTTC. Amino acid sequence: CSVDVPQETQYF. The genes are TRBV29-1 and TRBJ2-5; no clear D. This CDR3 region has 12 residues. V lost 3 bases and J lost 1, with 6 bases in between. Germline-derived CDR1 and CDR2 are SQVTM and ANQGSEA. Together with reference TRBV29-1 and TRBJ2-5, the CDR3 gives the full variable domain: SAVISQKPSRDICQRGTSLTIQCQVDSQVTMMFWYRQQPGQSLTLIATANQGSEATYESGFVIDKFPISRPNLTFSTLTVSNMSPEDSSIYLCSVDVPQETQYFGPGTRLLVL.

Comment on this clonotype: The conserved phenylalanine or tryptophan is not found at the CDR3 terminus, so this likely reflects a read error. V usage is TRBV6-2 or TRBV6-3 and J usage is TRBJ2-3; D assignment may be TRBD1 or TRBD2 (5 bases each). Germline lookup yields CDR1 MNHEY and CDR2 SVGEGT. V lost 2 bases and J lost 6, with 12 bases in between. The CDR3 loop spans 14 amino acids. The CDR3 region is CASSYGPRGDTQYS. DNA of the CDR3: TGTGCCAGCAGTTACGGGCCGAGGGGTGATACGCAGTATTCT.

Many counts were recorded for this clonotype. J is TRBJ2-5 and V is TRBV19, with a weak D call TRBD1 (6 bases). This CDR3 is 14 amino acids long. The V end was cut by 1 base, the J end by 3 bases, with 9 bases between. Germline CDR1 and CDR2: LNHDA and SQIVND (reference sequence). Here the CDR3 reads CASSIVNREETQYF. The CDR3 nucleotides read TGTGCCAGTAGTATAGTGAACAGGGAAGAGACCCAGTACTTC.